Listed here are 8 T cell receptor beta chains from one sample, sequenced in a study of beta chain features in type 1 diabetes. The entirety of the isolated RNA underwent reverse transcription, so expressed TCRB transcripts were sequenced. Sequencing was performed with immunoSEQ multiplex PCR; in TCRdb, only in-frame clones are kept and a portion is missing. The sample has about 620,000 clones, less than 20% seen once. Source material: naive CD4+ T cells from blood. All receptors come from a man aged 18 to 30 in good health.

This chain uses TRBV5-4 with TRBJ1-1, with 9 nucleotides matching TRBD1. The CDR3 covers 17 residues. J gave up 0 bases and V 1 base, and 7 bases lay outside the gene matches. CDR1 SGHNT and CDR2 YYREEE come from the germline V gene (reference sequence). The CDR3 loop reads CASSLKGQGKVNTEAFF. CDR3 sequence (DNA): TGTGCCAGCAGCTTGAAGGGACAGGGCAAGGTGAACACTGAAGCTTTCTTT. Full variable domain (missing parts from reference TRBV5-4 and TRBJ1-1): ETGVTQSPTHLIKTRGQQVTLRCSSQSGHNTVSWYQQALGQGPQFIFQYYREEENGRGNFPPRFSGLQFPNYSSELNVNALELDDSALYLCASSLKGQGKVNTEAFFGQGTRLTVV.

This clone was found once. The V gene is TRBV30, the J gene TRBJ2-5; D gene uncertain. The germline V and J ends were trimmed by 0 bases and 2 bases, with 4 bases remaining between them. This CDR3 region has 12 residues. The germline V gene encodes CDR1 GTSNPN and CDR2 SVGIG (reference sequence). The CDR3 sequence is CAWSVQQETQYF. CDR3 bases: TGTGCCTGGAGTGTACAACAAGAGACCCAGTACTTC.

There are many counts of this clone. The rearrangement uses TRBV14 and TRBJ1-1; D gene ambiguous. Looked up from germline, CDR1 is SGHDN and CDR2 is FVKESK. Trimming left V 0 bases short and J 5 bases short, with 7 bases between. The CDR3 runs to 13 residues. CDR3 sequence (DNA): TGTGCCAGCAGCCAAGATCTGGTGACTGAAGCTTTCTTT. It translates to CASSQDLVTEAFF.

V and J are TRBV4-3 and TRBJ2-5; 7 bases match TRBD2. Trimming at V came to 3 bases and at J to 0 bases, leaving 4 bases not matched to a gene. CDR1 LGHNA and CDR2 YSLEER come from the germline V gene. CDR3 length equals 15 residues. This CDR3 reads CASSHLLAYQETQYF. The CDR3 nucleotides read TGCGCCAGCAGCCACTTACTAGCGTACCAAGAGACCCAGTACTTC.

The genes are TRBV29-1 and TRBJ2-7, with TRBD2 matching over 9 bases. This CDR3 region has 12 residues. Trimming cost V 4 bases and J 4 bases; bases outside gene matches: 2. From germline, CDR1 is SQVTM and CDR2 ANQGSEA. The CDR3: CSVASGVYEQYF. DNA for the CDR3: TGCAGCGTTGCTAGCGGGGTATACGAGCAGTACTTC.

The chain links TRBV27 to TRBJ2-2; D is possibly TRBD2 (6 bases). CDR3 length: 14 amino acids. Trimming stripped 6 bases from V and 4 bases from J, with 12 bases between. CDR1 MNHEY and CDR2 SMNVEV come from the germline V gene (reference sequence). The CDR3 DNA is TGTGCCAGCAGGGGCGGGACCCTCACCGGGGAGCTGTTTTTT. The encoded protein is CASRGGTLTGELFF.

This clone has more than one count but fewer than ten. The chain is built from TRBV7-2 and TRBJ2-7, with 13 positions matching TRBD2. J was trimmed by 6 bases and V by 5 bases; bases with no gene match: 7. Germline CDR1 and CDR2: SGHTA and FQGNSA. CDR3 size: 15 residues. CDR3 amino acids: CASSPGLAGVSEQYF. The CDR3 nucleotides are TGTGCCAGCAGCCCAGGACTAGCGGGAGTTTCCGAGCAGTACTTC.

The chain recombines TRBV28 with TRBJ2-5; 7 bases align to TRBD2. The CDR3 consists of 15 residues. Losses at the gene ends were 5 bases for V and 5 bases for J; bases not matched to a gene: 11. CDR1 MDHEN and CDR2 SYDVKM come from the germline V gene. CDR3 bases: TGTGCCAGCAGTATAGGCAGCGGGGTAGGGGAGACCCAGTACTTC. Its protein is CASSIGSGVGETQYF.